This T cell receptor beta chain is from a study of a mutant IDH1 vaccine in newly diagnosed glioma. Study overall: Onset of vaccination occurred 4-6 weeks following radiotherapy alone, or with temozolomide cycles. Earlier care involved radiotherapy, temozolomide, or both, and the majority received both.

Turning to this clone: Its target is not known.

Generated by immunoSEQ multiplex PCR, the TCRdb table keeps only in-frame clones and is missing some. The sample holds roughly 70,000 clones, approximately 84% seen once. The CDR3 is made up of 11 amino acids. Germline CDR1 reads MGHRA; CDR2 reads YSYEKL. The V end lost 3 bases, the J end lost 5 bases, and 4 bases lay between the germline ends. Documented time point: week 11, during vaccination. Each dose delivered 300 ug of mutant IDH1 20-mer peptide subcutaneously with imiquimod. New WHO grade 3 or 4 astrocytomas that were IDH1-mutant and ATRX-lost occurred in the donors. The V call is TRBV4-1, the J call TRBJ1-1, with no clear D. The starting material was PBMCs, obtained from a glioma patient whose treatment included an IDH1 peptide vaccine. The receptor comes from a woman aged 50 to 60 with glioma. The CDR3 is CASSHRTEAFF. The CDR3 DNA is TGCGCCAGCAGCCACAGGACTGAAGCTTTCTTT.